These 2 T cell receptor beta chains share one sample of origin, sequenced in a study of vaccination and CD4 T cells after COVID-19. Their specific antigens are unknown. Sequencing of DNA taken from cultured CD4+ T cells relied on the Oncomine TCR Beta short-read assay. TCRdb re-called the PCR reads with MiXCR, one entry per CDR3 protein. The sample shows fewer than 25,000 distinct CDR3 sequences, about 45% of them seen only once. Treatment defined: approximately 10-day PBMC culture with coronavirus spike peptide pools or control peptides (ViraFEST assay). Sequenced: CD4+ T cells from blood, cultured in vitro. These receptors all stem from a human donor who had recovered from COVID-19.

The chain recombines TRBV6-1 with TRBJ1-1, with a weak D call TRBD1 (5 bases). Germline-derived CDR1 and CDR2 are MNHNS and SASEGT. Trimming took 7 bases from V and 4 from J, leaving 13 bases between them. This CDR3 spans 13 amino acids. CDR3 bases: TGTGCCAGCACTCCCGGGGGTGGCACTGAAGCTTTCTTT. It specifies CASTPGGGTEAFF.

V is TRBV28 and J is TRBJ1-2, with 7 bases matching TRBD1. Trimming cost V 4 bases and J 0 bases; bases outside gene matches: 14. This CDR3 region has 18 residues. The germline CDR1 and CDR2 sequences are MDHEN and SYDVKM. Written as DNA, the CDR3 is TGTGCCAGCAGTTCCCCCGGGACAGAGAAAATCGCTAACTATGGCTACACCTTC. Its protein is CASSSPGTEKIANYGYTF.